This T cell receptor beta chain was identified in a study of blood T cell repertoires in COVID-19. The germline V gene has CDR1 SGHDN and CDR2 FVKESK. The trim removed 1 base at V and 4 bases at J, leaving 5 bases unmatched. The CDR3 is 16 amino acids. Profiled with immunoSEQ multiplex PCR; TCRdb holds only in-frame clones, not every one. There are about 230,000 clones in the sample; approximately 82% occur only once, and approximately 5.4% lies in the top ten. Input material: peripheral blood. The source is a man older than 75 with acute or convalescent COVID-19. V is TRBV14 and J is TRBJ2-1, with 9 bases identical to TRBD2. Here the CDR3 reads CASSQGTSGFYNEQFF. The CDR3, as DNA: TGTGCCAGCAGCCAAGGAACTAGCGGGTTTTACAATGAGCAGTTCTTC.